The rows below give T cell receptor beta chains drawn from one sample of a study of blood T cell repertoires in COVID-19. The method was immunoSEQ multiplex PCR; TCRdb's version includes in-frame clones alone and lacks a portion of them. The sample shows over 120,000 clones, 80% to 90% of them seen only once. Sample: peripheral blood. These receptors all stem from a man in his sixties with active or convalescent COVID-19. The CDR3 runs from the conserved cysteine through the conserved F or W. The order of the fields is V gene, clone size, D gene, J gene, CDR3 protein, CDR3 DNA. A D gene is named only where the DNA matches it firmly. Rows may omit the clone size; those that give it use once, few, many or a size class.

V gene: TRBV30
clone size: NA
D gene: NA
J gene: TRBJ1-2
CDR3 protein: CAWSVRRVRGYTF
CDR3 DNA: TGTGCCTGGAGTGTACGGAGGGTCAGGGGCTACACCTTC

V gene: TRBV5-1
clone size: NA
D gene: TRBD1
J gene: TRBJ2-5
CDR3 protein: CASSLGATGGIETQYF
CDR3 DNA: TGCGCCAGCAGCTTGGGAGCGACAGGGGGCATCGAGACCCAGTACTTC

V gene: TRBV2
clone size: NA
D gene: NA
J gene: TRBJ1-1
CDR3 protein: CASSGTQNTEAFF
CDR3 DNA: TGTGCCAGCAGTGGGACACAGAACACTGAAGCTTTCTTT

V gene: TRBV30
clone size: NA
D gene: NA
J gene: TRBJ1-2
CDR3 protein: CAWSVGGARGYTF
CDR3 DNA: TGTGCCTGGAGTGTAGGGGGGGCTCGCGGCTACACCTTC

V gene: TRBV29-1
clone size: NA
D gene: TRBD1
J gene: TRBJ1-2
CDR3 protein: CSTGDRADYGYTF
CDR3 DNA: TGCAGCACCGGTGACAGGGCTGACTATGGCTACACCTTC

V gene: TRBV2
clone size: NA
D gene: NA
J gene: TRBJ1-4
CDR3 protein: CASSERQTTTTNEKLFF
CDR3 DNA: TGTGCCAGCAGTGAAAGACAGACCACCACAACTAATGAAAAACTGTTTTTT

V gene: TRBV19
clone size: NA
D gene: NA
J gene: TRBJ2-7
CDR3 protein: CASSAGSSYEQYF
CDR3 DNA: TGTGCCAGTAGTGCCGGGTCATCATACGAGCAGTACTTC

V gene: TRBV5-1
clone size: NA
D gene: NA
J gene: TRBJ1-1
CDR3 protein: CASSLAAGLNTEAFF
CDR3 DNA: TGCGCCAGCAGCTTGGCCGCGGGCCTGAACACTGAAGCTTTCTTT

V gene: TRBV28
clone size: NA
D gene: TRBD1
J gene: TRBJ1-2
CDR3 protein: CASSRPGTGFGYTF
CDR3 DNA: TGTGCCAGCAGCCGGCCCGGGACAGGGTTTGGCTACACCTTC

V gene: TRBV19
clone size: NA
D gene: NA
J gene: TRBJ2-2
CDR3 protein: CASSIGQGGTGELFF
CDR3 DNA: TGTGCCAGTAGTATTGGGCAGGGTGGCACCGGGGAGCTGTTTTTT

V gene: TRBV4-2
clone size: NA
D gene: NA
J gene: TRBJ2-1
CDR3 protein: CASSPWRDNEQFF
CDR3 DNA: TGTGCCAGCAGCCCCTGGCGGGATAATGAGCAGTTCTTC

V gene: TRBV5-5
clone size: NA
D gene: TRBD1
J gene: TRBJ1-4
CDR3 protein: CASSPGQGEKLFF
CDR3 DNA: TGTGCCAGCAGCCCTGGACAGGGTGAAAAACTGTTTTTT

V gene: TRBV7-8
clone size: NA
D gene: NA
J gene: TRBJ1-4
CDR3 protein: CASSTWAGDEKLFF
CDR3 DNA: TGTGCCAGCAGCACCTGGGCAGGGGATGAAAAACTGTTTTTT

V gene: TRBV19
clone size: NA
D gene: NA
J gene: TRBJ1-1
CDR3 protein: CASSISEGAMNTEAFF
CDR3 DNA: TGTGCCAGTAGTATTTCCGAGGGAGCGATGAACACTGAAGCTTTCTTT

V gene: TRBV7-8
clone size: NA
D gene: NA
J gene: TRBJ2-7
CDR3 protein: CASSSSYNPGYYYEQYF
CDR3 DNA: TGTGCCAGCAGCTCCTCGTATAACCCGGGGTATTACTACGAGCAGTACTTC

V gene: TRBV27
clone size: NA
D gene: NA
J gene: TRBJ1-2
CDR3 protein: CASRTGTNYGYTF
CDR3 DNA: TGTGCCAGCAGGACGGGAACTAACTATGGCTACACCTTC

V gene: TRBV6-5
clone size: NA
D gene: NA
J gene: TRBJ1-1
CDR3 protein: CATRLVRGVTEAFF
CDR3 DNA: TGTGCCACCCGCCTGGTACGGGGGGTCACTGAAGCTTTCTTT

V gene: TRBV25-1
clone size: NA
D gene: NA
J gene: TRBJ2-3
CDR3 protein: CASKPEGVAVGTQYF
CDR3 DNA: TGTGCCAGCAAACCAGAGGGCGTAGCGGTCGGTACGCAGTATTTT

V gene: TRBV10-3
clone size: NA
D gene: NA
J gene: TRBJ2-7
CDR3 protein: CAISESGINNEQYF
CDR3 DNA: TGTGCCATCAGTGAGTCCGGGATCAACAACGAGCAGTACTTC

V gene: TRBV7-9
clone size: NA
D gene: TRBD1
J gene: TRBJ1-4
CDR3 protein: CASSADRDPNEKLFF
CDR3 DNA: TGTGCCAGCAGCGCCGACAGGGACCCTAATGAAAAACTGTTTTTT

V gene: TRBV29-1
clone size: NA
D gene: NA
J gene: TRBJ1-1
CDR3 protein: CSVEDRYEAFF
CDR3 DNA: TGCAGCGTTGAAGATCGGTACGAAGCTTTCTTT

V gene: TRBV28
clone size: NA
D gene: NA
J gene: TRBJ1-1
CDR3 protein: CASSLLTALEAFF
CDR3 DNA: TGTGCCAGCAGTTTGTTGACCGCACTAGAAGCTTTCTTT

V gene: TRBV2
clone size: NA
D gene: TRBD1
J gene: TRBJ2-7
CDR3 protein: CASRMMDRSYEQYF
CDR3 DNA: TGTGCCAGCAGGATGATGGACAGGTCCTACGAGCAGTACTTC

V gene: TRBV7-2
clone size: few
D gene: TRBD2
J gene: TRBJ2-5
CDR3 protein: CASSLRASGSTKTQYF
CDR3 DNA: TGTGCCAGCAGCTTACGGGCTAGCGGGAGTACGAAGACCCAGTACTTC

V gene: TRBV29-1
clone size: NA
D gene: TRBD1
J gene: TRBJ1-2
CDR3 protein: CSVGEPGGSGYTF
CDR3 DNA: TGCAGCGTCGGGGAGCCAGGGGGCAGCGGCTACACCTTC

V gene: TRBV15
clone size: few
D gene: TRBD1
J gene: TRBJ1-2
CDR3 protein: CATSKSRDRDGWDQLNGYTF
CDR3 DNA: TGTGCCACCAGCAAGTCCCGGGACAGGGACGGCTGGGATCAACTAAATGGCTACACCTTC

V gene: TRBV3-1/TRBV3-2
clone size: NA
D gene: NA
J gene: TRBJ1-1
CDR3 protein: CASSQYWAPNTEAFF
CDR3 DNA: TGTGCCAGCAGCCAATATTGGGCACCCAACACTGAAGCTTTCTTT

V gene: TRBV18
clone size: NA
D gene: NA
J gene: TRBJ2-7
CDR3 protein: CASTREPSYEQYF
CDR3 DNA: TGTGCCAGCACTCGGGAGCCCTCCTACGAGCAGTACTTC